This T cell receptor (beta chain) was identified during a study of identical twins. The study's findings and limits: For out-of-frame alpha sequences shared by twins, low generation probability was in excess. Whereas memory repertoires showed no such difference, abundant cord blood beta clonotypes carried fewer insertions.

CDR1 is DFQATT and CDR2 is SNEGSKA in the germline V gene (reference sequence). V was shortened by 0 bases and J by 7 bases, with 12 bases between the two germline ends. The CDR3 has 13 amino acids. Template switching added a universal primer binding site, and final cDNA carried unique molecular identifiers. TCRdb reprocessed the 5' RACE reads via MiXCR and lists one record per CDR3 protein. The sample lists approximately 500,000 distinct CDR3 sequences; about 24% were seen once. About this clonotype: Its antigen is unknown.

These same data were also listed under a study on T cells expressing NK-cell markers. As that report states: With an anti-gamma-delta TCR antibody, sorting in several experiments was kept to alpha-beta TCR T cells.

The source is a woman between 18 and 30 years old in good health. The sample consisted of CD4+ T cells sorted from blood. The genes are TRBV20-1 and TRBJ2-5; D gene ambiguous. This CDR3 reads CSARDLMLGTQYF. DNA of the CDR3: TGCAGTGCTAGAGATCTCATGCTCGGGACCCAGTACTTC.